One sample yielded the 24 T cell receptor beta chains listed below, sequenced in a study of T cell responses to AZD1222 COVID-19 vaccine. Assay: immunoSEQ multiplex PCR; the TCRdb copy retains only in-frame clones and omits some. The sample contains 90,000 to 120,000 clones, roughly 85% of which appear only once. The specimen comprised peripheral blood, sampled 28 days after the second AZD1222 dose. The receptors stem from an adult who received the AZD1222 COVID-19 vaccine.

The J gene is TRBJ1-2, the V gene TRBV11-2, with D maybe TRBD1 (5 bases). From germline, CDR1 is SGHAT and CDR2 FQNNGV. V lost 1 base, J lost 4 bases, and 7 bases lay in between. CDR3 size: 13 residues. The DNA for the CDR3 is TGTGCCAGCAGCTTAGGGACACTCTATGGCTACACCTTC. It translates to CASSLGTLYGYTF.

V usage is TRBV4-1 and J usage is TRBJ1-5, with D tentatively TRBD1 (5 bases). CDR3 length: 15 residues. The V gene's germline CDR1 is MGHRA and CDR2 YSYEKL. V was clipped by 5 bases and J by 3 bases, with 14 bases between them. CDR3 DNA sequence: TGCGCCAGCAGCAGTCGGGACGCGGCCAATCAGCCCCAGCATTTT. The encoded protein is CASSSRDAANQPQHF.

This clone appeared a single time. V is TRBV5-8 and J is TRBJ2-5; D assignment may be TRBD1 or TRBD2 (6 bases each). The length of the CDR3 is 16 residues. Trimming cost V 0 bases and J 5 bases, with 17 bases left between them. CDR1 and CDR2 (germline): SGHTS, YDEGEE. For the CDR3, the DNA is TGTGCCAGCAGCTTGGGAACCGGGACACGGGAGGAGACCCAGTACTTC. Protein: CASSLGTGTREETQYF.

The chain joins TRBV5-1 to TRBJ2-2, with 9 bases fitting TRBD1. The V segment lost 1 base and the J segment 4 bases; nucleotides outside the gene matches: 5. In germline, CDR1 is SGHRS, CDR2 YFSETQ. This CDR3 comprises 16 residues. The CDR3 DNA sequence: TGCGCCAGCAGCTTGATGGAGACAGGGGGCACCGGGGAGCTGTTTTTT. Encoded protein: CASSLMETGGTGELFF.

The chain has TRBV30 and TRBJ1-1; no clear D gene. Germline CDR1 is GTSNPN and CDR2 is SVGIG (reference sequence). Trimming took off 1 base at V and 7 bases at J, with 10 bases between the two ends. This CDR3 comprises 12 residues. The CDR3 spells CAWSEQSGEAFF. The CDR3 nucleotides read TGTGCCTGGAGTGAACAGTCGGGTGAAGCTTTCTTT.

The chain joins TRBV12-3 or TRBV12-4 to TRBJ2-7; D gene unclear. The CDR3 is 13 amino acids. V dropped 5 bases and J dropped 3 bases, with 11 bases sitting between them. CDR3 loop: CASSTQSIYEQYF. The CDR3 nucleotides are TGTGCCAGCAGTACCCAGTCCATCTACGAGCAGTACTTC.

The V call is TRBV7-9, the J call TRBJ2-5, with TRBD1 identical over 7 bases. The CDR3 has 13 residues. The germline gives CDR1 SEHNR, CDR2 FQNEAQ (reference sequence). Trimming at V came to 5 bases and at J to 2 bases, leaving 2 bases not matched to a gene. This CDR3 is CASSRGQQETQYF. CDR3 nucleotide sequence: TGTGCCAGCAGCCGGGGACAGCAAGAGACCCAGTACTTC.

The chain joins TRBV2 to TRBJ1-6, with D possibly being TRBD1 (5 bases). Germline assignment: CDR1 SNHLY and CDR2 FYNNEI. Trimming removed 7 bases from V and 7 bases from J, with 17 bases in between. CDR3 length: 15 amino acids. The CDR3 spells CASTRSTATNSPLHF. In nucleotides, the CDR3 is TGTGCCAGCACCCGATCGACAGCTACCAATTCACCCCTCCACTTT.

This chain uses TRBV6-6 with TRBJ2-7; D possibly corresponds to TRBD2 (5 bases). The CDR3 is made up of 12 amino acids. The ends were cut back, 6 bases at V and 3 bases at J, with 9 bases in the middle. In germline, CDR1 is MNHNY, CDR2 SVGAGI (reference sequence). In nucleotides, the CDR3 is TGTGCCAGCAGATGGACTGACTACGAGCAGTACTTC. This sequence encodes CASRWTDYEQYF.

The chain has TRBV19 and TRBJ2-3, with TRBD2 identical over 10 bases. CDR1 and CDR2 (germline): LNHDA, SQIVND (reference sequence). Trimming removed 3 bases from V and 4 bases from J; junction bases left unmatched: 10. CDR3 length: 17 residues. Written as DNA, the CDR3 is TGTGCCAGTAGTATCCGAGGACTAGCGGATATCCCAGATACGCAGTATTTT. The encoded protein is CASSIRGLADIPDTQYF.

The J gene is TRBJ1-2, the V gene TRBV4-3; TRBD1 aligns across 11 bases. The CDR3 has 16 residues. J lost 7 bases, V lost 2 bases, and 9 bases had no gene match. Germline V gene data show CDR1 as LGHNA and CDR2 as YSLEER. This CDR3 reads CASSQSPGQGESGYTF. DNA for the CDR3: TGCGCCAGCAGCCAATCCCCGGGACAGGGGGAAAGTGGCTACACCTTC.

The CDR3 region has the DNA TGTGCCAGCAGTATTAAGGGCAGGGCTCGCGAAGCTTTCTTT. It codes for CASSIKGRAREAFF. The genes are TRBV6-6 and TRBJ1-1; D is perhaps TRBD1 (5 bases). Germline-derived CDR1 and CDR2 are MNHNY and SVGAGI (reference sequence). The CDR3 has 14 amino acids. V was pared by 5 bases and J by 8 bases, with 18 bases between.

The chain employs TRBV6-4 and TRBJ1-6, with D tentatively TRBD1 (5 bases). Trimming removed 4 bases at V and 7 bases at J, with 17 bases between. Germline V lookup: CDR1 MRHNA, CDR2 SNTAGT. The CDR3 runs 16 residues. CDR3 region: CASSASGVRGNSPLHF. The DNA for the CDR3 is TGTGCCAGCAGTGCCTCCGGGGTCCGGGGGAATTCACCCCTCCACTTT.

This chain uses TRBV19 with TRBJ2-7; TRBD2 aligns across 7 bases. Germline lookup yields CDR1 LNHDA and CDR2 SQIVND (reference sequence). The CDR3 has 16 residues. J lost 0 bases, V lost 4 bases, and 9 bases had no gene match. Here the CDR3 DNA reads TGTGCCAGTAGTACCCCGGGACTACAGAGCTCCTACGAGCAGTACTTC. This gives the protein CASSTPGLQSSYEQYF.

The sample holds a few counts of this clone. The chain is built from TRBV5-1 and TRBJ1-5, with D hard to call. The germline V gene has CDR1 SGHRS and CDR2 YFSETQ. The V and J ends lost 2 bases and 0 bases respectively, with 9 bases between them. This CDR3 contains 15 residues. CDR3 nucleotide sequence: TGCGCCAGCAGCTTAGGGAGTAATAGCAATCAGCCCCAGCATTTT. Encoded protein: CASSLGSNSNQPQHF.

The CDR3: CASSSSWGSEAFF. As DNA, the CDR3 is TGTGCCAGTAGTTCAAGCTGGGGCAGTGAAGCTTTCTTT. The V call is TRBV19, the J call TRBJ1-1; a possible D gene is TRBD1 (5 bases). CDR1 and CDR2 (germline): LNHDA, SQIVND (reference sequence). V was cut by 5 bases and J by 7 bases, with 14 bases left in between. The CDR3 is 13 amino acids.

This clone has just a few counts. This chain uses TRBV4-2 with TRBJ2-1, with 12 bases lining up with TRBD2. Germline assignment: CDR1 LGHNA and CDR2 YNFKEQ. Losses at the gene ends were 6 bases for V and 2 bases for J; bases not matched to a gene: 14. The CDR3 extends over 19 amino acids. In DNA, the CDR3 is TGTGCCAGCAGGGGAGGCGCTAGCGGGGGGGCCTCCACCTACAATGAGCAGTTCTTC. Translating it yields CASRGGASGGASTYNEQFF.

The V call is TRBV6-1, the J call TRBJ1-2, with D uncertain. Germline-derived CDR1 and CDR2 are MNHNS and SASEGT. V was shortened by 4 bases and J by 2 bases, with 5 bases between the two germline ends. There are 12 residues in the CDR3. The chain's CDR3 is CASSGANYGYTF. In DNA, the CDR3 is TGTGCCAGCAGTGGAGCAAACTATGGCTACACCTTC.

V and J are TRBV30 and TRBJ1-2; 7 nucleotides match TRBD1. V lost 7 bases, J lost 2 bases, and 10 bases stayed unmatched. The CDR3 covers 14 residues. CDR1 is GTSNPN, CDR2 SVGIG, per germline (reference sequence). The CDR3: CASTSPQGNYGYTF. The CDR3 nucleotides read TGTGCCTCAACATCACCACAGGGGAACTATGGCTACACCTTC.

The CDR3 loop is CASSTGPRGGTGANVLTF. The CDR3 DNA reads TGTGCCAGCAGCACCGGACCAAGGGGTGGAACTGGGGCCAACGTCCTGACTTTC. This chain connects TRBV7-9 to TRBJ2-6; TRBD1 is a possible D gene (5 bases). The CDR3 extends over 18 amino acids. Germline CDR1 and CDR2: SEHNR and FQNEAQ (reference sequence). Between the trimmed V and J ends, which lost 5 bases and 2 bases, there was a span of 19 bases.

The chain links TRBV12-3 or TRBV12-4 to TRBJ2-7, with D perhaps TRBD2 (6 bases). Deletions cut 1 base from V and 9 bases from J, with 10 bases between. CDR3 length: 12 amino acids. The CDR3 DNA sequence: TGTGCCAGCAGTTTAGGGAATAGCGGGCAGTACTTC. Encoded protein: CASSLGNSGQYF.

Of note for this clone: The identical CDR3 is also encoded by other nucleotide sequences in the sample. The CDR3 sequence: CASSTRDYGYTF. CDR3 DNA sequence: TGTGCCAGCAGCACTCGGGACTATGGCTACACCTTC. The gene calls are TRBV7-2 and TRBJ1-2; D not certain. In germline, CDR1 is SGHTA, CDR2 FQGNSA. The length of the CDR3 is 12 residues. V was cut by 5 bases and J by 3 bases, with 7 bases left in between.

V gene TRBV7-9 combines with J gene TRBJ1-1; D remains unclear. The CDR3 runs 15 residues. The germline V gene has CDR1 SEHNR and CDR2 FQNEAQ (reference sequence). V was clipped by 1 base and J by 1 base, with 10 bases between them. The CDR3 DNA reads TGTGCCAGCAGCTTAGAGGGCAGGTCGAACACTGAAGCTTTCTTT. It specifies CASSLEGRSNTEAFF.

The chain has TRBV10-1 and TRBJ1-1; D possibly corresponds to TRBD1 (5 bases). This CDR3 contains 15 residues. Looked up from germline, CDR1 is WNHNN and CDR2 is SYGVQD (reference sequence). V shed 2 bases and J shed 8 bases, with 18 bases lying between them. The CDR3 bases are TGCGCCAGCAGTGAGAGTGGGACGGCCACGGTGGAAGCTTTCTTT. It codes for CASSESGTATVEAFF.